This entry lists 30 T cell receptor beta chains sequenced from one sample in a study of blood T cell repertoires in COVID-19. The method was immunoSEQ multiplex PCR; TCRdb's version includes in-frame clones alone and lacks a portion of them. The sample has about 41,000 clones; around 90% are singletons. The sample was peripheral blood. These receptors all stem from a man aged 55 to 70 with acute or convalescent COVID-19.

The chain combines TRBV20-1 with TRBJ1-1; D not certain. In germline, CDR1 is DFQATT, CDR2 SNEGSKA (reference sequence). Trimming cost V 3 bases and J 0 bases, with 8 bases left between them. This CDR3 is 13 amino acids long. CDR3 nucleotide sequence: TGCAGTGCTAGTAAGGAGATGAACACTGAAGCTTTCTTT. Protein sequence: CSASKEMNTEAFF.

V gene TRBV3-1 (or the pseudogene TRBV3-2) combines with J gene TRBJ1-2, with D perhaps matching TRBD1 (5 bases). The V and J ends lost 6 bases and 6 bases respectively, with 14 bases between them. Germline assignment: CDR1 LGHDT and CDR2 YNNKEL (reference sequence). The CDR3 consists of 13 residues. The CDR3 DNA follows: TGTGCCAGCAGTCTTCTTCGGGGGGATGGCTACACCTTC. Protein product: CASSLLRGDGYTF.

The J gene is TRBJ1-1, the V gene TRBV9, with no clear D. This CDR3 comprises 14 residues. Germline loops: CDR1 SGDLS, CDR2 YYNGEE. Trimming took off 6 bases at V and 1 base at J, with 13 bases between the two ends. DNA for the CDR3: TGTGCCAGCACGTCCCTATCATCGAACACTGAAGCTTTCTTT. Protein product: CASTSLSSNTEAFF.

V is TRBV25-1 and J is TRBJ2-2; tentatively, D is TRBD1 (5 bases). Trimming took 6 bases from V and 7 from J, leaving 21 bases between them. This CDR3 contains 16 residues. Germline V gives CDR1 MGHDK, CDR2 SYGVNS. CDR3 sequence (DNA): TGTGCCAGCAGCTTGAATAGTTGGGGCCAGTTCGGGGAGCTGTTTTTT. This codes for CASSLNSWGQFGELFF.

The chain combines TRBV5-1 with TRBJ1-3, with 7 bases lining up with TRBD1. The CDR3 sequence is 16 residues long. Germline V gene lookup returns CDR1 SGHRS and CDR2 YFSETQ. V lost 0 bases and J lost 3; bases outside the gene matches: 6. This chain's CDR3 is CASSLVEQGFGNTIYF. In DNA form, the CDR3 reads TGCGCCAGCAGCTTGGTCGAACAGGGGTTTGGAAACACCATATATTTT.

This chain uses TRBV7-2 with TRBJ2-7, with D perhaps matching TRBD2 (7 bases). The CDR3 runs 15 residues. V was shortened by 1 base and J by 1 base, with 11 bases between the two germline ends. CDR1 and CDR2 from the germline V gene are SGHTA and FQGNSA. The CDR3: CASSLEGRGSYEQYF. CDR3 DNA sequence: TGTGCCAGCAGCTTAGAAGGGAGGGGGTCCTACGAGCAGTACTTC.

This chain links TRBV24-1 with TRBJ1-4; possible D gene TRBD1, 5 bases. The germline V gene encodes CDR1 KGHDR and CDR2 SFDVKD. V was pared by 3 bases and J by 6 bases, with 16 bases between. The CDR3 contains 16 residues. In nucleotides, the CDR3 is TGTGCCACCAGTGATCCGGGCCCTAAGGGGCATGAAAAACTGTTTTTT. It yields the protein CATSDPGPKGHEKLFF.

The J gene is TRBJ1-2, the V gene TRBV18; D might be TRBD1 (5 bases). Trimming stripped 3 bases from V and 5 bases from J, with 10 bases between. CDR1 and CDR2 (germline): KGHSH, LQKENI. The CDR3 runs to 13 residues. The DNA of the CDR3 is TGTGCCAGCTCACCGACAGACTCTTATGGCTACACCTTC. Translated, it gives CASSPTDSYGYTF.

This chain joins TRBV19 and TRBJ1-5; D gene unclear. This CDR3 has 13 residues. Germline lookup yields CDR1 LNHDA and CDR2 SQIVND (reference sequence). Trimming shortened V by 5 bases and J by 1 base, and 6 bases separated the two germline ends. The CDR3 DNA follows: TGTGCCAGTAGTTTGGGCAGCAATCAGCCCCAGCATTTT. It is translated as CASSLGSNQPQHF.

The rearrangement uses TRBV12-5 and TRBJ1-1; D gene ambiguous. Deletions cut 1 base from V and 1 base from J, with 4 bases between. Germline V gives CDR1 LGHNT, CDR2 FRNRAP. This CDR3 spans 13 amino acids. CDR3 DNA: TGTGCTAGTGGTTTGGGACAGAACACTGAAGCTTTCTTT. Its translation: CASGLGQNTEAFF.

V and J are TRBV25-1 and TRBJ2-2; possibly TRBD2 for D (6 bases). The V end lost 2 bases, the J end lost 4 bases, and 11 bases lay between the germline ends. CDR3 length: 15 residues. The germline CDR1 and CDR2 sequences are MGHDK and SYGVNS. The CDR3 nucleotides are TGTGCCAGCAGTGAAACACTAGCTGGCACCGGGGAGCTGTTTTTT. It encodes CASSETLAGTGELFF.

The rearrangement links TRBV13 to TRBJ2-7; 11 bases map to TRBD2. The germline CDR1 and CDR2 sequences are PRHDT and FYEKMQ (reference sequence). This CDR3 contains 16 residues. Trimming removed 3 bases from V and 3 bases from J; junction bases left unmatched: 7. This CDR3 is CASSFSLAGGLYEQYF. CDR3 nucleotides: TGTGCCAGCAGCTTTAGTCTAGCGGGGGGCCTCTACGAGCAGTACTTC.

This clone was observed a few times. The chain joins TRBV6-6 to TRBJ2-2, with 9 bases aligning to TRBD1. With V trimmed by 5 bases and J by 10 bases, 5 bases remained unmatched. Germline loops: CDR1 MNHNY, CDR2 SVGAGI (reference sequence). The CDR3 is made up of 13 amino acids. The CDR3 is CASSGTGKVELFF. CDR3 DNA sequence: TGTGCCAGCAGTGGGACAGGGAAGGTGGAGCTGTTTTTT.

The rearrangement uses TRBV7-2 and TRBJ1-2; unclear D gene. Germline lookup yields CDR1 SGHTA and CDR2 FQGNSA. The CDR3 spans 16 residues. The V gene lost 7 bases and the J gene lost 3 bases, with 21 bases spanning the gap. This CDR3 reads CASNSYGEILYYGYTF. CDR3 sequence (DNA): TGTGCCAGCAACTCTTATGGGGAGATCCTTTACTATGGCTACACCTTC.

V and J are TRBV19 and TRBJ2-1; 7 bases line up with TRBD1. The CDR3 sequence is 13 residues long. Germline lookup yields CDR1 LNHDA and CDR2 SQIVND (reference sequence). The ends lost 10 bases at V and 5 bases at J; junction bases unmatched: 8. DNA of the CDR3: TGTGCCACCTCCGACAGGGCCCACAATGAGCAGTTCTTC. Translation: CATSDRAHNEQFF.

This clone came up a few times. This chain joins TRBV19 and TRBJ1-5; a possible D gene is TRBD1 (6 bases). The CDR3 is made up of 17 amino acids. CDR1 LNHDA and CDR2 SQIVND come from the germline V gene (reference sequence). With 3 bases removed from V and 1 base from J, the gap between germline ends came to 16 bases. The DNA for the CDR3 is TGTGCCAGTAGTATTTGGCAGGGGTCGAAAAGCAATCAGCCCCAGCATTTT. It codes for CASSIWQGSKSNQPQHF.

The chain is built from TRBV30 and TRBJ2-1; D possibly corresponds to TRBD2 (6 bases). CDR1 and CDR2 (germline): GTSNPN, SVGIG (reference sequence). V gave up 0 bases and J gave up 9 bases, with 12 bases separating them. The CDR3 has 13 residues. The CDR3 DNA follows: TGTGCCTGGAGTGTGACTAGTTATAGTGAGCAGTTCTTC. Translating gives CAWSVTSYSEQFF.

The rearrangement joins TRBV7-2 to TRBJ1-1, with TRBD1 matching over 8 bases. The CDR3 extends over 15 amino acids. Trimming took 0 bases from V and 4 from J; bases not matched to a gene: 4. Per germline, CDR1 SGHTA and CDR2 FQGNSA. The CDR3 loop is CASSLAETGATEAFF. The CDR3 DNA reads as TGTGCCAGCAGCTTAGCAGAGACAGGGGCCACTGAAGCTTTCTTT.

In DNA form, the CDR3 reads TGTGCCAGCAGTTCCCGGGTAGAAAAACTGTTTTTT. Its translation: CASSSRVEKLFF. The gene calls are TRBV12-3 or TRBV12-4 and TRBJ1-4, with D hard to call. V was clipped by 4 bases and J by 8 bases, with 8 bases between them. This CDR3 is 12 amino acids long.

J is TRBJ2-7 and V is TRBV7-9, with a weak D call TRBD1 (6 bases). The CDR3 is 14 amino acids. V was clipped by 1 base and J by 6 bases, with 13 bases between them. The V gene's germline CDR1 is SEHNR and CDR2 FQNEAQ (reference sequence). The CDR3 protein is CASSLGRTVLEQYF. The DNA of the CDR3 is TGTGCCAGCAGCTTAGGACGGACAGTCCTCGAGCAGTACTTC.

The rearrangement joins TRBV19 to TRBJ1-6; TRBD1 matches at 8 bases. This CDR3 spans 16 amino acids. With V trimmed by 5 bases and J by 6 bases, 9 bases remained unmatched. Germline V CDR1 and CDR2: LNHDA, SQIVND (reference sequence). In DNA form, the CDR3 reads TGTGCCAGTAGTTCAACAGGGGGAACCCCTAATTCACCCCTCCACTTT. This gives the protein CASSSTGGTPNSPLHF.

This chain uses TRBV5-5 with TRBJ1-2; D unclear. This CDR3 has 15 residues. V lost 1 base, J lost 4 bases, and 14 bases lay in between. The germline gives CDR1 SGHKS, CDR2 YYEKEE (reference sequence). The DNA of the CDR3 is TGTGCCAGCAGCTTGACCCAGCAGGCCGGCTATGGCTACACCTTC. It yields the protein CASSLTQQAGYGYTF.

The chain carries TRBV14 and TRBJ1-4; a weak D match, TRBD1 (6 bases). The V gene's germline CDR1 is SGHDN and CDR2 FVKESK. V lost 3 bases to trimming and J lost 6 bases, with 14 bases between them. CDR3 length: 15 residues. CDR3 amino acids: CASSHLGAGDEKLFF. CDR3 nucleotides: TGTGCCAGCAGCCACCTGGGGGCTGGGGATGAAAAACTGTTTTTT.

V is TRBV3-1 (or the pseudogene TRBV3-2) and J is TRBJ1-5, with TRBD1 as a possible D gene (5 bases). CDR1 and CDR2 from the germline V gene are LGHDT and YNNKEL (reference sequence). CDR3 length: 17 residues. The germline V and J ends were trimmed by 1 base and 0 bases, with 13 bases remaining between them. CDR3 in amino acids: CASSQGRGRSSNQPQHF. Here the CDR3 DNA reads TGTGCCAGCAGCCAAGGGAGGGGTCGTAGTAGCAATCAGCCCCAGCATTTT.

This chain joins TRBV10-3 and TRBJ1-5; 9 bases agree with TRBD1. Trimming removed 8 bases from V and 1 base from J; junction bases left unmatched: 6. The germline V gene has CDR1 ENHRY and CDR2 SYGVKD. The CDR3 runs to 15 residues. The DNA for the CDR3 is TGTGCCATCGGGGGGACAGGGAGGAGCAATCAGCCCCAGCATTTT. It codes for CAIGGTGRSNQPQHF.

The chain is built from TRBV10-3 and TRBJ1-6, with a weak D call TRBD1 (6 bases). Germline loops: CDR1 ENHRY, CDR2 SYGVKD. This CDR3 contains 14 residues. Trimming shortened V by 11 bases and J by 7 bases, and 18 bases separated the two germline ends. The CDR3, as DNA: TGTGCCGTTACCTCTCAGGGGCGGAATTCACCCCTCCACTTT. Encoded protein: CAVTSQGRNSPLHF.

Only one count was recorded for this clone. The chain carries TRBV6-5 and TRBJ1-2; TRBD1 aligns across 7 bases. This CDR3 has 14 residues. The ends lost 4 bases at V and 6 bases at J; junction bases unmatched: 8. CDR1 is MNHEY and CDR2 is SVGAGI in the germline V gene. The CDR3 is CASSSTGTVNGYTF. CDR3 in DNA: TGTGCCAGCAGTTCCACCGGGACAGTCAATGGCTACACCTTC.

The chain joins TRBV7-2 to TRBJ1-1; D not certain. V lost 3 bases and J 4 bases, leaving 15 bases between the germline ends. Looked up from germline, CDR1 is SGHTA and CDR2 is FQGNSA. This CDR3 has 15 amino acids. The DNA of the CDR3 is TGTGCCAGCAGCTTTGACCGAGGGAGTCCCACTGAAGCTTTCTTT. Amino acids: CASSFDRGSPTEAFF.

V usage is TRBV4-1 and J usage is TRBJ2-1; 8 bases map to TRBD2. Per the germline V gene, CDR1 is MGHRA and CDR2 is YSYEKL. V shed 3 bases and J 6 bases; nucleotides not matched to a gene: 4. CDR3 length: 14 residues. The CDR3 coding sequence is TGCGCCAGCAGCCAGGGACTAGAAGTCAATGAGCAGTTCTTC. Protein sequence: CASSQGLEVNEQFF.

V usage is TRBV30 and J usage is TRBJ1-5; D possibly corresponds to TRBD1 (6 bases). The CDR3 loop spans 17 amino acids. Deletions cut 1 base from V and 1 base from J, with 17 bases between. CDR1 is GTSNPN and CDR2 is SVGIG in the germline V gene (reference sequence). CDR3 nucleotides: TGTGCCTGGAGTGGTACAGCCGGGACATCAAGCAATCAGCCCCAGCATTTT. Encoded protein: CAWSGTAGTSSNQPQHF.